The text below deals with one T cell receptor beta chain. TCRdb used MiXCR to reprocess the RT-PCR reads, holding one entry per CDR3 protein. This table has about 400,000 distinct CDR3 sequences, approximately 16% appearing once. V lost 1 base and J 0 bases, leaving 11 bases between the germline ends. Germline V CDR1 and CDR2: LNHNV, YYDKDF (reference sequence). The CDR3 runs 16 residues. This sample is part of a study of patients and donors after allogeneic stem cell transplantation. The sample consisted of blood, either unsorted or a sorted T cell fraction (not recorded which). The source of this sequence is a human donor who was either an allogeneic HSCT recipient or a stem cell or donor lymphocyte infusion donor (not recorded which). It is not recorded whose cells these are; they may come from a transplant donor. The chain carries TRBV15 and TRBJ2-3, with a weak D call TRBD1 (5 bases). The CDR3 coding sequence is TGTGCCACCAGCAGAGTGGGGCATCCCAGCACAGATACGCAGTATTTT. Residues: CATSRVGHPSTDTQYF.